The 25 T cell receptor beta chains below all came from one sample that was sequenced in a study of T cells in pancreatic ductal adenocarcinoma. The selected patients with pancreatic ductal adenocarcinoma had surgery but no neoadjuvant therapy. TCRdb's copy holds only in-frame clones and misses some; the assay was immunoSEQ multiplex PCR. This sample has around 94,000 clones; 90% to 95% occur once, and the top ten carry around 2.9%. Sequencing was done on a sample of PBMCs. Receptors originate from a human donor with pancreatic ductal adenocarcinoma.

The CDR3 loop reads CSVLIGSFSLYF. The CDR3, as DNA: TGCAGCGTCCTTATAGGGAGCTTCAGCCTGTACTTC. This chain joins TRBV29-1 and TRBJ2-7; D might be TRBD2 (5 bases). Per the germline V gene, CDR1 is SQVTM and CDR2 is ANQGSEA. V dropped 6 bases and J dropped 12 bases, with 21 bases sitting between them. The CDR3 length is 12 residues.

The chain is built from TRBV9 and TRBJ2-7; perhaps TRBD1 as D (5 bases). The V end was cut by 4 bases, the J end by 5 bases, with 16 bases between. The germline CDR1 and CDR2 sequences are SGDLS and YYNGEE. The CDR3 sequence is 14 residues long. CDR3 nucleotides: TGTGCCAGCAGCCCCGGCAGGGCTATAAACGAGCAGTACTTC. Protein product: CASSPGRAINEQYF.

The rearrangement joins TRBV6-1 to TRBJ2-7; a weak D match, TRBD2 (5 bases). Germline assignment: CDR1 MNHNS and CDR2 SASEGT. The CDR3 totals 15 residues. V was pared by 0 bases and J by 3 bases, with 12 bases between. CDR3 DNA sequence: TGTGCCAGCAGTGAAGCGTCCTTTACTAGCTACGAGCAGTACTTC. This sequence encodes CASSEASFTSYEQYF.

As DNA, the CDR3 is TGTGCCAGCAGTTCGCCTCCGGGACAGGGCCTTTATAACTATGGCTACACCTTC. Translation: CASSSPPGQGLYNYGYTF. This chain uses TRBV28 with TRBJ1-2, with 9 bases lining up with TRBD1. The CDR3 totals 18 residues. Germline V lookup: CDR1 MDHEN, CDR2 SYDVKM. V dropped 4 bases and J dropped 1; count of bases not matched to a gene: 13.

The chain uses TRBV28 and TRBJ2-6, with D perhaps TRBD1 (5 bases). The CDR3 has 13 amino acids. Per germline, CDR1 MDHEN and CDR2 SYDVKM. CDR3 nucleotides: TGTGCTCTAAGGGGTCTCGGGGCCAACGTCCTGACTTTC. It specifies CALRGLGANVLTF.

The CDR3: CASSERTDHNQPQHF. The CDR3 nucleotides read TGTGCCAGCAGTGAAAGGACAGACCACAATCAGCCCCAGCATTTT. V is TRBV25-1 and J is TRBJ1-5; the D gene is possibly TRBD1 (6 bases). The ends were cut back, 2 bases at V and 3 bases at J, with 11 bases in the middle. The V gene's germline CDR1 is MGHDK and CDR2 SYGVNS. The CDR3 length is 15 residues.

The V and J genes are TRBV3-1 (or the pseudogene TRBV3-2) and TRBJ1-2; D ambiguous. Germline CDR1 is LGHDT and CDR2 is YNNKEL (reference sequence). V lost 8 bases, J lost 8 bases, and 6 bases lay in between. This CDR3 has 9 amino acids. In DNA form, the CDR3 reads TGTGCCAGCTGTCGGGGCTACACCTTC. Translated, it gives CASCRGYTF.

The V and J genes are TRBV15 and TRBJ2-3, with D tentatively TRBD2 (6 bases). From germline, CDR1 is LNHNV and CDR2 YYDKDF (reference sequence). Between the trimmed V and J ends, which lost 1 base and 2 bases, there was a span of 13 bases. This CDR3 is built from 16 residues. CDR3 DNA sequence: TGTGCCACCAGCAGAGTAGCGGCGACCCTCACAGATACGCAGTATTTT. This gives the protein CATSRVAATLTDTQYF.

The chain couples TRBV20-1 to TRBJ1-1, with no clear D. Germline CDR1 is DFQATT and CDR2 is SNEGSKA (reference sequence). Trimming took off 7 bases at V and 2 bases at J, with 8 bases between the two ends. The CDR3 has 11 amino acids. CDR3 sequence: CSVPGNTEAFF. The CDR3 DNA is TGCAGTGTTCCAGGAAACACTGAAGCTTTCTTT.

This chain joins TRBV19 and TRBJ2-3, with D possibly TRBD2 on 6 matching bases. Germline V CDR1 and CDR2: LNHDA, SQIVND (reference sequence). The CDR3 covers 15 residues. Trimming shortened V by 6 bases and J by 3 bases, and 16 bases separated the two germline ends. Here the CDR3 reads CASSGYPAGTDTQYF. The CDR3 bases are TGTGCCAGTAGCGGTTACCCAGCGGGTACAGATACGCAGTATTTT.

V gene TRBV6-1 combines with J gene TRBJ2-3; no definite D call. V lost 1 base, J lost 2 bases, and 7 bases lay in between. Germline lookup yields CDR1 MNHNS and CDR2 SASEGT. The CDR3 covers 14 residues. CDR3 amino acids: CASSEGYYTDTQYF. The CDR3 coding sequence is TGTGCCAGCAGTGAAGGGTACTACACAGATACGCAGTATTTT.

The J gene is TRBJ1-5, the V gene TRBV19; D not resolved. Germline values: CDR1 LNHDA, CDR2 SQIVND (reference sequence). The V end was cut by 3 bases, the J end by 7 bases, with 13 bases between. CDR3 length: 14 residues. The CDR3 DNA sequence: TGTGCCAGTAGTATTTCGGGGTTTCGGCAGCCCCAGCATTTT. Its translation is CASSISGFRQPQHF.

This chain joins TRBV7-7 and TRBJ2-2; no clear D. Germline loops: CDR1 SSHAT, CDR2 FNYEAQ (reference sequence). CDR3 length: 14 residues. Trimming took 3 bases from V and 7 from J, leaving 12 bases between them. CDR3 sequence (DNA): TGTGCCAGCAGCTTTAGACTGAACTACGGGGAGCTGTTTTTT. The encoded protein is CASSFRLNYGELFF. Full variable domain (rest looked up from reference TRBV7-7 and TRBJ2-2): GAGVSQSPRYKVTKRGQDVTLRCDPISSHATLYWYQQALGQGPEFLTYFNYEAQPDKSGLPSDRFSAERPEGSISTLTIQRTEQRDSAMYRCASSFRLNYGELFFGEGSRLTVL.

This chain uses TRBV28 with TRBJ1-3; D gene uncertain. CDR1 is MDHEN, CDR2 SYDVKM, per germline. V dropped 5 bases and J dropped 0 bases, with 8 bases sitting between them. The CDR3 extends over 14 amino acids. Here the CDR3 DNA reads TGTGCCAGCAGTCAACACGACTCTGGAAACACCATATATTTT. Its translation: CASSQHDSGNTIYF.

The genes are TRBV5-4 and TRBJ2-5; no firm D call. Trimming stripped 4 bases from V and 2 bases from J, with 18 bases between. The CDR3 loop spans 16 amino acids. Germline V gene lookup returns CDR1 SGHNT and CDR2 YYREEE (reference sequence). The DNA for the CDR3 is TGTGCCAGCAGCCACGCTACCTCTACCGGTCAAGAGACCCAGTACTTC. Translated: CASSHATSTGQETQYF.

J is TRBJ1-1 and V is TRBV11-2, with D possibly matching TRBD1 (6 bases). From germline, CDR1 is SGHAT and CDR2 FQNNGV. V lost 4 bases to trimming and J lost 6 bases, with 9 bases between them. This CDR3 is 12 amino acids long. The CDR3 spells CASSSRGPEAFF. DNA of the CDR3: TGTGCCAGCAGCTCCAGGGGCCCTGAAGCTTTCTTT.

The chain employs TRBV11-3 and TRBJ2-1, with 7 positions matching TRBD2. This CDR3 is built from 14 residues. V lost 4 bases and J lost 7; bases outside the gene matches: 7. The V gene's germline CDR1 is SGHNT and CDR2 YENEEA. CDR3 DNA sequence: TGTGCCAGCAGCTATGCCCCTAGCGGAAATGAGCAGTTCTTC. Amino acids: CASSYAPSGNEQFF.

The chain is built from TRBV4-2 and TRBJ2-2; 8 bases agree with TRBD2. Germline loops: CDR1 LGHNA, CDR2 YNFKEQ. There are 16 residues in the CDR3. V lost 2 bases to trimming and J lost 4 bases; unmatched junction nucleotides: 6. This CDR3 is CASSQSGSYPTGELFF. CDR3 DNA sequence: TGTGCCAGCAGCCAAAGCGGGAGTTATCCCACCGGGGAGCTGTTTTTT.

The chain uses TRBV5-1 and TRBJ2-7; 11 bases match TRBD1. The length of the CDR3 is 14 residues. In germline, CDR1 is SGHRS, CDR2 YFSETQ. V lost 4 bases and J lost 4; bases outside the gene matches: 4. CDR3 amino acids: CASSHGQGAYEQYF. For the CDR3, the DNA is TGCGCCAGCAGCCACGGACAGGGGGCGTACGAGCAGTACTTC.

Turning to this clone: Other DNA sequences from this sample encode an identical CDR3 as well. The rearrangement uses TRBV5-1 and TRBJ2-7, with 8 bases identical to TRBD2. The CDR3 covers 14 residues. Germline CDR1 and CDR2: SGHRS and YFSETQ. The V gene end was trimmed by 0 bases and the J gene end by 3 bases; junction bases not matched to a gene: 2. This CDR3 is CASSLGSGSYEQYF. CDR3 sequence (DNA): TGCGCCAGCAGCTTGGGGAGCGGGAGCTACGAGCAGTACTTC. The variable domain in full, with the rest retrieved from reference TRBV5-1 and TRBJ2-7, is KAGVTQTPRYLIKTRGQQVTLSCSPISGHRSVSWYQQTPGQGLQFLFEYFSETQRNKGNFPGRFSGRQFSNSRSEMNVSTLELGDSALYLCASSLGSGSYEQYFGPGTRLTVT.

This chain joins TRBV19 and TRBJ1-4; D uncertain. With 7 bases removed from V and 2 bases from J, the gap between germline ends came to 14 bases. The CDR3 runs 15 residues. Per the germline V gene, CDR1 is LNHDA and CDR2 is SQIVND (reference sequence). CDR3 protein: CASTRLGNTNEKLFF. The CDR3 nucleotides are TGTGCCAGTACCCGATTGGGCAATACTAATGAAAAACTGTTTTTT.

The CDR3 is CASSLGAGTKYGYTF. CDR3 coding DNA: TGCGCCAGCAGCTTGGGAGCCGGGACAAAATATGGCTACACCTTC. The genes are TRBV5-1 and TRBJ1-2; D perhaps matches TRBD1 (6 bases). Trimming left V 0 bases short and J 5 bases short, with 14 bases between. Germline loops: CDR1 SGHRS, CDR2 YFSETQ. This CDR3 spans 15 amino acids. Complete variable domain (other parts from reference TRBV5-1 and TRBJ1-2): KAGVTQTPRYLIKTRGQQVTLSCSPISGHRSVSWYQQTPGQGLQFLFEYFSETQRNKGNFPGRFSGRQFSNSRSEMNVSTLELGDSALYLCASSLGAGTKYGYTFGSGTRLTVV.

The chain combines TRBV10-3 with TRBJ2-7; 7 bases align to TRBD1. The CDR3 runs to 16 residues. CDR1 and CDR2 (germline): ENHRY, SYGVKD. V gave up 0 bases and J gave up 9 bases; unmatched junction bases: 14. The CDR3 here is CAISESYTRTGLGQYF. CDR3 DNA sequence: TGTGCCATCAGTGAGTCTTACACTCGGACAGGCCTTGGGCAGTACTTC.

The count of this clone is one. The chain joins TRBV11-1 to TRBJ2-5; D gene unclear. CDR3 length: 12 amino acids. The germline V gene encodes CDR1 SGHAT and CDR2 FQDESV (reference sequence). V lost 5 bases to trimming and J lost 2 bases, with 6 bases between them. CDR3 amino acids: CASSPRQETQYF. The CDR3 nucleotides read TGTGCCAGCAGCCCCCGGCAAGAGACCCAGTACTTC.

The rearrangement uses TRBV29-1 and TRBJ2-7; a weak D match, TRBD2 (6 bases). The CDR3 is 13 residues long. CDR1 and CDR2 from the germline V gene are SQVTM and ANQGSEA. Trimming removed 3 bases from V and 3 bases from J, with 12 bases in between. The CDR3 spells CSVDLAEGYEQYF. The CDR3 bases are TGCAGCGTTGATTTAGCGGAGGGCTACGAGCAGTACTTC.